One and the same sample provided the 32 T cell receptor beta chains below, sequenced in a study of T-cell memory formation after mild COVID-19. MiXCR, applied by TCRdb to the 5' RACE reads, yields one record per CDR3 protein. The sample lists about 180,000 distinct CDR3 sequences, under 20% occurring once. Sequencing was carried out using PBMCs or a T cell subset sorted from them (not recorded which). The receptors come from a man aged 18 to 30 who had mild COVID-19 (a few samples of this study predate the infection). Cell type and time point are not known.

This clonotype appeared a few times. The chain uses TRBV7-2 and TRBJ2-5, with D tentatively TRBD1 (6 bases). V was cut by 6 bases and J by 5 bases, with 13 bases left in between. There are 13 residues in the CDR3. Germline-derived CDR1 and CDR2 are SGHTA and FQGNSA. Here the CDR3 DNA reads TGTGCCAGCAGTTATCAGGGGTGGGAGACCCAGTACTTC. Amino acids: CASSYQGWETQYF.

Only one count was recorded for this clonotype. This sequence joins TRBV5-8 and TRBJ1-3; unclear D gene. Trimming left V 0 bases short and J 0 bases short, with 10 bases between. Germline V gives CDR1 SGHTS, CDR2 YDEGEE. The CDR3 is 16 amino acids. CDR3 sequence (DNA): TGTGCCAGCAGCTTGGTTCAAGTAAACTCTGGAAACACCATATATTTT. It encodes CASSLVQVNSGNTIYF.

The genes are TRBV11-2 and TRBJ2-5; the D gene is possibly TRBD2 (6 bases). This CDR3 comprises 16 residues. The germline V and J ends were trimmed by 3 bases and 5 bases, with 19 bases remaining between them. Germline V CDR1 and CDR2: SGHAT, FQNNGV. CDR3 coding DNA: TGTGCCAGCAGCTTGACCCATCTCATTGGGGGGGAGACCCAGTACTTC. Encoded protein: CASSLTHLIGGETQYF.

The rearrangement links TRBV3-1 to TRBJ2-5; 8 nucleotides line up with TRBD1. From germline, CDR1 is LGHDT and CDR2 YNNKEL (reference sequence). J lost 4 bases, V lost 4 bases, and 5 bases had no gene match. The CDR3 covers 14 residues. The DNA of the CDR3 is TGTGCCAGCAGCCGCGACAGGGGAGCAGAGACCCAGTACTTC. Translating it yields CASSRDRGAETQYF.

This clonotype was observed a handful of times. This chain connects TRBV7-9 to TRBJ1-2, with 9 bases aligning to TRBD1. The CDR3 totals 16 residues. V shed 5 bases and J 5 bases; nucleotides not matched to a gene: 12. Germline V lookup: CDR1 SEHNR, CDR2 FQNEAQ (reference sequence). CDR3: CASSPIGQGKGYGYTF. The CDR3 DNA is TGTGCCAGCAGCCCGATTGGACAGGGGAAAGGGTATGGCTACACCTTC.

The table lists this clonotype with a few counts. The chain couples TRBV20-1 to TRBJ2-7, with D perhaps TRBD2 (6 bases). Trimming took 3 bases from V and 0 from J, leaving 12 bases between them. The CDR3 has 14 amino acids. Germline CDR1 and CDR2: DFQATT and SNEGSKA (reference sequence). Here the CDR3 DNA reads TGCAGTGCTAGCTCGGGGGTCAGCTCCTACGAGCAGTACTTC. This sequence encodes CSASSGVSSYEQYF.

This clonotype was found once. This chain joins TRBV7-8 and TRBJ1-1, with 8 bases that match TRBD1. V shed 4 bases, J shed 5 bases, and the junction held 6 bases outside the gene matches. The germline V gene has CDR1 SGHVS and CDR2 FQNEAQ. This CDR3 contains 14 residues. DNA for the CDR3: TGTGCCAGCAGCTCTATCAGGGGGCGGACTGAAGCTTTCTTT. Translating it yields CASSSIRGRTEAFF.

The rearrangement joins TRBV28 to TRBJ1-4, with 10 bases lining up with TRBD1. From germline, CDR1 is MDHEN and CDR2 SYDVKM. With V trimmed by 5 bases and J by 7 bases, 4 bases remained unmatched. The CDR3 totals 14 residues. DNA of the CDR3: TGTGCCAGCAGTACGACAGGGGGCTCTGAAAAACTGTTTTTT. Residues: CASSTTGGSEKLFF.

This clonotype was seen at least ten times. The V gene is TRBV7-2, the J gene TRBJ2-3; D gene uncertain. The ends were cut back, 1 base at V and 6 bases at J, with 8 bases in the middle. Per the germline V gene, CDR1 is SGHTA and CDR2 is FQGNSA. This CDR3 comprises 13 residues. The CDR3 coding sequence is TGTGCCAGCAGCTTAGGGAACGGGGATACGCAGTATTTT. Its protein is CASSLGNGDTQYF.

This clonotype turned up a few times. The V call is TRBV3-1, the J call TRBJ2-7, with D hard to call. Trimming stripped 1 base from V and 0 bases from J, with 10 bases between. CDR1 is LGHDT, CDR2 YNNKEL, per germline (reference sequence). The CDR3 contains 15 residues. The CDR3 DNA follows: TGTGCCAGCAGCCAAGGGTACCTACACTCCTACGAGCAGTACTTC. Translation gives CASSQGYLHSYEQYF.

This clonotype was seen more than once but under ten times. The chain recombines TRBV5-4 with TRBJ1-1; perhaps TRBD1 as D (5 bases). CDR3 length equals 14 residues. Germline V gene sequence: CDR1 SGHNT, CDR2 YYREEE (reference sequence). The germline V and J ends were trimmed by 3 bases and 3 bases, with 12 bases remaining between them. CDR3 sequence reads: CASSWDRGYTEAFF. The CDR3 DNA sequence: TGTGCCAGCAGCTGGGACCGAGGATACACTGAAGCTTTCTTT.

The table lists this clonotype with a few counts. The rearrangement joins TRBV6-2 or TRBV6-3 to TRBJ2-7; a weak D match, TRBD1 (6 bases). The CDR3 runs 13 residues. Germline values: CDR1 MNHEY, CDR2 SVGEGT. Trimming removed 6 bases at V and 1 base at J, with 10 bases between. CDR3 in DNA: TGTGCCAGCAGGCACAGGGCGTCCTACGAGCAGTACTTC. Translation gives CASRHRASYEQYF.

The chain has TRBV10-3 and TRBJ1-3, with 10 bases lining up with TRBD1. This CDR3 is built from 18 residues. V lost 6 bases to trimming and J lost 1 base; unmatched junction nucleotides: 12. Germline CDR1 and CDR2: ENHRY and SYGVKD. The CDR3 DNA follows: TGTGCCATCAGGCCCGGACAGGGGGATTTGCTATCTGGAAACACCATATATTTT. This gives the protein CAIRPGQGDLLSGNTIYF.

This clonotype was observed a handful of times. The genes are TRBV20-1 and TRBJ1-2, with D perhaps matching TRBD1 (6 bases). The CDR3 has 13 residues. Germline V CDR1 and CDR2: DFQATT, SNEGSKA (reference sequence). Trimming pared 0 bases from V and 8 bases from J, leaving 13 bases between. The CDR3, as DNA: TGCAGTGCTAGAGATAACAGGGCGCAAGGCTACACCTTC. Its translation: CSARDNRAQGYTF.

This chain connects TRBV9 to TRBJ1-1; perhaps TRBD1 as D (5 bases). Germline values: CDR1 SGDLS, CDR2 YYNGEE. The length of the CDR3 is 13 residues. Trimming cost V 3 bases and J 11 bases, with 17 bases left between them. In nucleotides, the CDR3 is TGTGCCAGCAGCGCTCAGGGAGCTCCCCCGGCTTTCTTT. This translates into CASSAQGAPPAFF.

This chain connects TRBV7-9 to TRBJ2-7, with D possibly TRBD1 on 5 matching bases. CDR1 is SEHNR and CDR2 is FQNEAQ in the germline V gene (reference sequence). The CDR3 consists of 13 residues. V was trimmed by 3 bases and J by 2 bases, leaving 8 bases between them. CDR3 loop: CASSLPGTYEQYV. DNA of the CDR3: TGTGCCAGCAGCTTGCCAGGGACCTACGAGCAGTACGTC.

The DNA of the CDR3 is TGTGCCAGCAGACGTCCAGGGTCTTGGGAGCAGTACTTC. Its protein is CASRRPGSWEQYF. The chain joins TRBV27 to TRBJ2-7, with D perhaps matching TRBD1 (5 bases). The germline V gene has CDR1 MNHEY and CDR2 SMNVEV (reference sequence). The CDR3 contains 13 residues. Trimming left V 6 bases short and J 7 bases short, with 16 bases between.

The chain uses TRBV18 and TRBJ2-7, with D possibly matching TRBD1 (6 bases). The germline gives CDR1 KGHSH, CDR2 LQKENI. The CDR3 is made up of 13 amino acids. V was shortened by 3 bases and J by 3 bases, with 9 bases between the two germline ends. The CDR3 is CASSPAGDYEQYV. CDR3 coding DNA: TGTGCCAGCTCACCGGCAGGGGACTACGAGCAGTACGTC.

This clonotype was found a few times. The V and J genes are TRBV20-1 and TRBJ1-5; D is perhaps TRBD1 (6 bases). This CDR3 contains 17 residues. The V end lost 1 base, the J end lost 0 bases, and 16 bases lay between the germline ends. Germline V gene sequence: CDR1 DFQATT, CDR2 SNEGSKA (reference sequence). In DNA, the CDR3 is TGCAGTGCTAGAGGAGGGGGGGGGACGAATAGCAATCAGCCCCAGCATTTT. It encodes CSARGGGGTNSNQPQHF.

The chain couples TRBV6-5 to TRBJ2-3; D is perhaps TRBD1 (5 bases). V was cut by 5 bases and J by 0 bases, with 12 bases left in between. CDR1 and CDR2 from the germline V gene are MNHEY and SVGAGI. This CDR3 has 15 amino acids. The CDR3 is CASSEDSFSTDTQYF. The DNA for the CDR3 is TGTGCCAGCAGTGAAGACAGTTTTAGCACAGATACGCAGTATTTT.

This clonotype occurred a few times. This rearrangement joins TRBV7-2 to TRBJ2-2; 7 bases map to TRBD2. Germline CDR1 SGHTA, CDR2 FQGNSA. The ends lost 5 bases at V and 5 bases at J; junction bases unmatched: 8. The length of the CDR3 is 15 residues. Here the CDR3 reads CASSLTGGTTGELFF. The DNA for the CDR3 is TGTGCCAGCAGCCTTACGGGGGGTACAACCGGGGAGCTGTTTTTT.

This clonotype was detected many times. The V gene is TRBV4-3, the J gene TRBJ2-3; possible D gene TRBD2, 7 bases. The CDR3 has 17 amino acids. V dropped 0 bases and J dropped 9 bases, with 22 bases sitting between them. Germline V gene lookup returns CDR1 LGHNA and CDR2 YSLEER. CDR3 amino acids: CASSQDQPGGPLTTQYF. The CDR3 DNA sequence: TGCGCCAGCAGCCAAGATCAACCCGGGGGGCCTCTCACAACGCAGTATTTT.

As to this clonotype: At one end, the junction sequence differs from germline, possibly due to a read error. The chain employs TRBV7-7 and TRBJ2-2; TRBD1 is a possible D gene (5 bases). The CDR3 spans 14 residues. From germline, CDR1 is SSHAT and CDR2 FNYEAQ (reference sequence). The CDR3 region is CASSCRENTGELFF. CDR3 DNA sequence: TGTGCTAGCAGCTGCAGGGAAAACACCGGGGAGCTGTTTTTT.

This clonotype turned up a few times. This chain links TRBV12-3 or TRBV12-4 with TRBJ2-1; D gene uncertain. V was clipped by 8 bases and J by 7 bases, with 21 bases between them. The CDR3 runs 15 residues. CDR3 coding DNA: TGTGCCAGCTCCCCCCCGGACCGGACCTTGAATGAGCAGTTCTTC. Protein: CASSPPDRTLNEQFF.

This clonotype was counted at least ten times. The V gene is TRBV5-1, the J gene TRBJ1-1, with D uncertain. From germline, CDR1 is SGHRS and CDR2 YFSETQ. V was clipped by 4 bases and J by 1 base, with 8 bases between them. This CDR3 is 13 amino acids long. Written as DNA, the CDR3 is TGCGCCAGCAGCGGAACACAGAACACTGAAGCTTTCTTT. This translates into CASSGTQNTEAFF.

This clonotype was recorded at least ten times. The rearrangement links TRBV7-2 to TRBJ2-5; D ambiguous. The ends were cut back, 5 bases at V and 0 bases at J, with 10 bases in the middle. Germline CDR1 reads SGHTA; CDR2 reads FQGNSA. CDR3 length equals 14 residues. This CDR3 is CASSLMADQETQYF. The CDR3 nucleotides read TGTGCCAGCAGCCTAATGGCGGACCAAGAGACCCAGTACTTC.

V and J are TRBV12-3 or TRBV12-4 and TRBJ2-1; D is ambiguous. This CDR3 has 17 residues. Trimming cost V 6 bases and J 0 bases, with 18 bases left between them. For the CDR3, the DNA is TGTGCCAGCAGAGCCCCGGGCGCCTCGAGCTCCTACAATGAGCAGTTCTTC. Protein sequence: CASRAPGASSSYNEQFF.

In its sample, this clonotype was seen many times. The rearrangement joins TRBV5-1 to TRBJ2-5; D unresolved. The V gene lost 4 bases and the J gene lost 5 bases, with 9 bases spanning the gap. Looked up from germline, CDR1 is SGHRS and CDR2 is YFSETQ. This CDR3 contains 12 residues. CDR3 amino acids: CASSEIWETQYF. In nucleotides, the CDR3 is TGCGCCAGCAGCGAAATTTGGGAGACCCAGTACTTC.

The chain joins TRBV15 to TRBJ1-2, with 9 bases that match TRBD1. The V gene end was trimmed by 3 bases and the J gene end by 8 bases; junction bases not matched to a gene: 7. The germline V gene encodes CDR1 LNHNV and CDR2 YYDKDF (reference sequence). This CDR3 spans 14 amino acids. The CDR3 loop is CATSSPQGARGYTF. The DNA of the CDR3 is TGTGCCACCAGCAGCCCACAGGGGGCGCGGGGCTACACCTTC.

This clonotype was recorded a few times. This chain uses TRBV2 with TRBJ1-5; D is ambiguous. The CDR3 contains 15 residues. Trimming removed 2 bases at V and 0 bases at J, with 8 bases between. Germline lookup yields CDR1 SNHLY and CDR2 FYNNEI. CDR3 in DNA: TGTGCCAGCAGTGAAATTCGGTATAGCAATCAGCCCCAGCATTTT. It specifies CASSEIRYSNQPQHF.

CDR3 residues: CASSPGTADQPQHF. DNA for the CDR3: TGTGCCAGCAGCCCCGGGACAGCCGATCAGCCCCAGCATTTT. The chain employs TRBV3-1 and TRBJ1-5; 7 nucleotides line up with TRBD1. The ends lost 4 bases at V and 5 bases at J; junction bases unmatched: 5. The CDR3 is made up of 14 amino acids. Per the germline V gene, CDR1 is LGHDT and CDR2 is YNNKEL (reference sequence).

In this sample, this clonotype turned up a few times. V is TRBV12-3 or TRBV12-4 and J is TRBJ1-3; D gene unclear. The length of the CDR3 is 11 residues. Trimming took off 8 bases at V and 9 bases at J, with 11 bases between the two ends. CDR3 DNA: TGTGCCAGCTCCTTTCGCTTCACCATATATTTT. Translating it yields CASSFRFTIYF.